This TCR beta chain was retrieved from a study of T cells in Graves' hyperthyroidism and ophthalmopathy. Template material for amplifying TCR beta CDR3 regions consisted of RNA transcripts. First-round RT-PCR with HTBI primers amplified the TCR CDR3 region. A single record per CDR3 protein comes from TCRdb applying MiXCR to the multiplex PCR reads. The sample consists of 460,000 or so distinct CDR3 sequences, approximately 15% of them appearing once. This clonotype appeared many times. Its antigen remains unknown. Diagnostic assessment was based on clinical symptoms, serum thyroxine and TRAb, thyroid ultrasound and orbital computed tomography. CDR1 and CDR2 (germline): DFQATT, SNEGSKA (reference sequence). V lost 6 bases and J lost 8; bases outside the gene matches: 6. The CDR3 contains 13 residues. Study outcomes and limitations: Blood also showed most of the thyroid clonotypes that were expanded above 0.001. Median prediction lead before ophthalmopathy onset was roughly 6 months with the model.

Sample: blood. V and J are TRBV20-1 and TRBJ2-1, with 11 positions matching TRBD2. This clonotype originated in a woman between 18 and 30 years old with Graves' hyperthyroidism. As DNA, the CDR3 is TGCAGTGCCGAACTAGCGGGAGCCTATGAGCAGTTCTTC. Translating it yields CSAELAGAYEQFF.